The 32 T cell receptor beta chains given below trace back to one sample, sequenced in a study of T cells in Graves' hyperthyroidism and ophthalmopathy. There were TCR beta CDR3 regions amplified from RNA transcripts. HTBI primers were the set used in a first-round RT-PCR of the TCR CDR3. Each CDR3 protein gets one entry after TCRdb re-called the multiplex PCR reads with MiXCR. The table records about 840,000 distinct CDR3 sequences, more than 30% of them present only once. Material for sequencing was blood. These TCRs come from a man younger than 35 with Graves' hyperthyroidism.

This chain uses TRBV3-1 with TRBJ1-2; D not resolved. The germline V and J ends were trimmed by 0 bases and 2 bases, with 10 bases remaining between them. The germline CDR1 and CDR2 sequences are LGHDT and YNNKEL (reference sequence). This CDR3 comprises 15 residues. CDR3 protein: CASSQEGSRNYGYTF. Here the CDR3 DNA reads TGTGCCAGCAGCCAAGAAGGCAGCCGAAACTATGGCTACACCTTC.

This clonotype has at least ten counts. The J gene is TRBJ2-5, the V gene TRBV20-1; TRBD2 matches 9 bases. V lost 3 bases and J lost 3; bases outside the gene matches: 2. The CDR3 loop spans 13 amino acids. In germline, CDR1 is DFQATT, CDR2 SNEGSKA (reference sequence). Here the CDR3 DNA reads TGCAGTGCTAGGGGGACTAGCAAAGAGACCCAGTACTTC. Translation gives CSARGTSKETQYF.

Comments on this clonotype: A much bigger clone sits one base away, suggesting this may be a read error. This chain connects TRBV7-6 to TRBJ1-1, with 10 nucleotides matching TRBD1. V was pared by 5 bases and J by 0 bases, with 9 bases of the junction left unmatched. Germline V gives CDR1 SGHVS, CDR2 FNYEAQ. The CDR3 contains 17 residues. The CDR3 loop reads CASSQGTGVGMNTEAFF. In DNA form, the CDR3 reads TGTGCCAGCAGCCAAGGGACAGGGGTTGGGATGAACACTGAAGCTTTCTTT.

This clonotype was seen ten or more times. V usage is TRBV19 and J usage is TRBJ1-5; possible D gene TRBD1, 6 bases. Germline-derived CDR1 and CDR2 are LNHDA and SQIVND (reference sequence). Trimming pared 4 bases from V and 5 bases from J, leaving 12 bases between. CDR3 size: 14 residues. CDR3 sequence: CASSTGRGDQPQHF. CDR3 in DNA: TGTGCCAGTAGTACAGGGAGGGGGGATCAGCCCCAGCATTTT.

This clonotype turned up a few times. A junction end diverges from the germline sequence, so it may reflect a read error. This chain uses TRBV6-5 with TRBJ1-4; D possibly corresponds to TRBD1 (5 bases). The CDR3 spans 13 residues. Germline V gives CDR1 MNHEY, CDR2 SVGAGI. The CDR3 sequence is CASSTGGYEQLFF. The CDR3 DNA sequence: TGTGCCAGCAGTACCGGGGGTTATGAACAACTGTTTTTT.

The V and J genes are TRBV11-2 and TRBJ2-5; 7 nucleotides match TRBD1. The CDR3 totals 15 residues. The trim removed 2 bases at V and 2 bases at J, leaving 5 bases unmatched. CDR1 SGHAT and CDR2 FQNNGV come from the germline V gene. In DNA, the CDR3 is TGTGCCAGCAGCTTATTCCTGACAGGGCAAGAGACCCAGTACTTC. This codes for CASSLFLTGQETQYF.

As to this clonotype: The junction departs from the called germline gene at one end, perhaps through a read error. This sequence joins TRBV7-7 and TRBJ2-7, with D tentatively TRBD2 (6 bases). CDR3 size: 14 residues. The germline V gene encodes CDR1 SSHAT and CDR2 FNYEAQ (reference sequence). This CDR3 is CAGSQEEGTYEQYF. DNA of the CDR3: TGCGCCGGCAGCCAAGAGGAGGGGACCTACGAGCAGTACTTC.

Details on this clonotype: The junction and the germline gene differ at one end; a read error may be behind it. This chain uses TRBV7-9 with TRBJ1-6; D is uncertain. The CDR3 sequence is 13 residues long. Looked up from germline, CDR1 is SEHNR and CDR2 is FQNEAQ (reference sequence). DNA of the CDR3: TGTGTCAGCAGCTTATCACCAGACTCACCCCTCCACTTT. Protein product: CVSSLSPDSPLHF.

This clonotype came up a few times. The rearrangement joins TRBV9 to TRBJ1-1, with D uncertain. This CDR3 spans 12 amino acids. With 5 bases removed from V and 2 bases from J, the gap between germline ends came to 7 bases. Germline values: CDR1 SGDLS, CDR2 YYNGEE. The CDR3 loop is CASRRSNTEAFF. The CDR3 nucleotides are TGTGCCAGCAGGAGGAGTAACACTGAAGCTTTCTTT.

Worth noting for this clonotype: A much larger clonotype is one base distant, so this may be a read error. The V gene is TRBV19, the J gene TRBJ1-1, with D tentatively TRBD1 (6 bases). Germline CDR1 reads LNHDA; CDR2 reads SQIVND (reference sequence). CDR3 length: 13 residues. The DNA of the CDR3 is TGTGCCGGTAGTATGACAGGAGTGGCTGAAGCTTTCTTT. Its protein is CAGSMTGVAEAFF.

This clonotype was found a few times. The chain uses TRBV12-3 or TRBV12-4 and TRBJ2-7; 11 bases agree with TRBD2. The CDR3 has 15 residues. Unmatched junction bases numbered 3, after V lost 3 bases and J lost 2 bases. DNA for the CDR3: TGTGCCAGCAGTTTCGGGACTAGCGGTCCCTACGAGCAGTACTTC. Its protein product is CASSFGTSGPYEQYF.

CDR3 in amino acids: CASSGTSPHTAGANVLTF. The CDR3 region has the DNA TGTGCCAGCAGCGGAACCTCGCCTCACACGGCTGGGGCCAACGTCCTGACTTTC. This chain joins TRBV9 and TRBJ2-6; D not certain. Deletions cut 3 bases from V and 2 bases from J, with 18 bases between. CDR3 length: 18 amino acids. Germline V gene lookup returns CDR1 SGDLS and CDR2 YYNGEE.

The chain recombines TRBV20-1 with TRBJ2-5, with D maybe TRBD2 (6 bases). CDR1 and CDR2 from the germline V gene are DFQATT and SNEGSKA (reference sequence). The CDR3 extends over 14 amino acids. V lost 0 bases to trimming and J lost 1 base, with 9 bases between them. CDR3 protein: CSARDRRGQETQYF. The CDR3 DNA sequence: TGCAGTGCTAGAGATAGGAGGGGCCAAGAGACCCAGTACTTC.

Many counts were recorded for this clonotype. The chain employs TRBV29-1 and TRBJ1-1; 7 bases match TRBD1. This CDR3 is built from 12 residues. Germline-derived CDR1 and CDR2 are SQVTM and ANQGSEA. The V segment lost 6 bases and the J segment 2 bases; nucleotides outside the gene matches: 3. CDR3 in DNA: TGCAGCGTCACAGGGGAAAACACTGAAGCTTTCTTT. Residues: CSVTGENTEAFF.

This clonotype was detected many times. The chain has TRBV7-9 and TRBJ1-1; 8 bases are a match to TRBD1. Unmatched junction bases numbered 3, after V lost 0 bases and J lost 0 bases. This CDR3 comprises 16 residues. Germline lookup yields CDR1 SEHNR and CDR2 FQNEAQ (reference sequence). The CDR3 is CASSLAQGAMNTEAFF. CDR3 coding DNA: TGTGCCAGCAGCTTAGCGCAGGGGGCTATGAACACTGAAGCTTTCTTT.

Remarks on this clonotype: A single base separates this from a much larger clone, so it may be a read error. CDR3 sequence: CSVLTGAGSYEQYF. The CDR3 DNA reads as TGCAGTGTCCTAACCGGGGCAGGGTCCTACGAGCAGTACTTC. The chain carries TRBV20-1 and TRBJ2-7; D possibly matches TRBD1 or TRBD2 (5 bases each). This CDR3 region has 14 residues. Germline CDR1 DFQATT, CDR2 SNEGSKA (reference sequence). The V and J ends lost 7 bases and 1 base respectively, with 17 bases between them.

Turning to this clonotype: At one boundary the junction diverges from the germline segment, which might be a read error. V gene TRBV11-2 combines with J gene TRBJ2-5; D possibly corresponds to TRBD2 (7 bases). Germline V gives CDR1 SGHAT, CDR2 FQNNGV. This CDR3 comprises 14 residues. The CDR3 sequence: CASSQGGEEETQYF. The CDR3 coding sequence is TGCGCCAGCAGCCAAGGGGGGGAAGAAGAGACCCAGTACTTC.

The chain employs TRBV7-9 and TRBJ1-2, with a weak D call TRBD1 (6 bases). Germline CDR1 and CDR2: SEHNR and FQNEAQ (reference sequence). The CDR3 totals 16 residues. With 5 bases removed from V and 4 bases from J, the gap between germline ends came to 20 bases. Written as DNA, the CDR3 is TGTGCCAGCAGCCCCGGGGGGGCTCAGCCGGTCTATGGCTACACCTTC. It is translated as CASSPGGAQPVYGYTF.

This clonotype was counted at least ten times. J is TRBJ2-7 and V is TRBV29-1; D is perhaps TRBD1 or TRBD2 (6 bases each). From germline, CDR1 is SQVTM and CDR2 ANQGSEA. V lost 4 bases, J lost 1 base, and 11 bases lay in between. CDR3 length: 13 amino acids. The CDR3 DNA is TGCAGCGTTGTACGGGGGCAGTCCTACGAGCAGTACTTC. It translates to CSVVRGQSYEQYF.

This clonotype has a handful of counts. J is TRBJ2-2 and V is TRBV2, with a tentative D call TRBD2 (6 bases). The CDR3 is 18 amino acids. The V and J ends lost 5 bases and 5 bases respectively, with 24 bases between them. Germline loops: CDR1 SNHLY, CDR2 FYNNEI. The CDR3 sequence is CASSRYLTSLLITGELFF. Here the CDR3 DNA reads TGTGCCAGCAGTCGATACCTTACTAGCTTGCTTATAACCGGGGAGCTGTTTTTT.

The chain employs TRBV5-1 and TRBJ2-5; D is unresolved. The germline V gene has CDR1 SGHRS and CDR2 YFSETQ. The length of the CDR3 is 13 residues. Trimming cost V 4 bases and J 5 bases, with 12 bases left between them. The CDR3: CASSMGMAETQYF. CDR3 nucleotide sequence: TGCGCCAGCAGCATGGGGATGGCGGAGACCCAGTACTTC.

This clonotype was detected only once. The chain joins TRBV9 to TRBJ1-2; D is ambiguous. Germline CDR1 is SGDLS and CDR2 is YYNGEE. The CDR3 runs 14 residues. The V gene lost 5 bases and the J gene lost 4 bases, with 15 bases spanning the gap. The CDR3 reads CASSSLQHAYGYTF. The CDR3 region has the DNA TGTGCCAGCAGTTCGCTACAGCATGCCTATGGCTACACCTTC.

This chain joins TRBV6-5 and TRBJ2-2; either TRBD1 or TRBD2 may supply D (5 bases each). This CDR3 region has 14 residues. Trimming took off 8 bases at V and 6 bases at J, with 16 bases between the two ends. CDR1 is MNHEY and CDR2 is SVGAGI in the germline V gene. The CDR3 here is CASRVGQEAGELFF. The DNA for the CDR3 is TGTGCCAGCCGCGTGGGGCAGGAGGCCGGGGAGCTGTTTTTT.

This clonotype was seen just once. The chain combines TRBV19 with TRBJ1-5; possible D gene TRBD1, 6 bases. CDR1 and CDR2 (germline): LNHDA, SQIVND (reference sequence). The CDR3 contains 14 residues. V was clipped by 7 bases and J by 6 bases, with 16 bases between them. For the CDR3, the DNA is TGTGCCAGTAAAAGGCTCGGGGGCAGTCAGCCCCAGCATTTT. Its translation: CASKRLGGSQPQHF.

This clonotype has just one count. The CDR3 region is CARGRNTGELFF. As DNA, the CDR3 is TGTGCCCGGGGTCGGAACACCGGGGAGCTGTTTTTT. The gene calls are TRBV25-1 and TRBJ2-2, with D perhaps TRBD2 (5 bases). Germline CDR1 MGHDK, CDR2 SYGVNS. Trimming shortened V by 11 bases and J by 1 base, and 8 bases separated the two germline ends. The CDR3 has 12 residues.

The rearrangement links TRBV20-1 to TRBJ1-1; possibly TRBD1 for D (5 bases). This CDR3 is 15 amino acids long. The V gene lost 3 bases and the J gene lost 3 bases, with 17 bases spanning the gap. The germline CDR1 and CDR2 sequences are DFQATT and SNEGSKA (reference sequence). CDR3 residues: CSARAVGGGDTEAFF. CDR3 bases: TGCAGTGCTAGGGCGGTTGGGGGGGGGGACACTGAAGCTTTCTTT.

This clonotype was seen only a few times. A much larger clone sits a single nucleotide away, making a read error possible. The rearrangement links TRBV7-9 to TRBJ2-7; the D gene is possibly TRBD1 (6 bases). With 5 bases removed from V and 3 bases from J, the gap between germline ends came to 8 bases. Germline CDR1 is SEHNR and CDR2 is FQNEAQ (reference sequence). This CDR3 region has 12 residues. For the CDR3, the DNA is TGTGCCAGCAGCCGGGACATCTACGAGCAGTACTTC. Protein product: CASSRDIYEQYF.

On this clonotype: This sequence may be a read error, since a much larger clone differs from it by one base. The chain has TRBV12-3 or TRBV12-4 and TRBJ2-5, with D possibly TRBD1 on 6 matching bases. The CDR3 consists of 14 residues. The CDR3 spells CASSTWTVQEAQYF. The DNA of the CDR3 is TGTGCCAGCAGTACATGGACAGTCCAAGAGGCCCAGTACTTC.

The DNA of the CDR3 is TGTGCCAGCAGCCAAGGGGGACAGGGAATCATTGAGCAGTTCTTC. This gives the protein CASSQGGQGIIEQFF. The chain recombines TRBV9 with TRBJ2-7; 9 positions match TRBD1. The DNA end lines up better with TRBJ2-1; the J call may be wrong. Germline CDR1 is SGDLS and CDR2 is YYNGEE. The CDR3 runs to 15 residues.

This clonotype showed up just a few times. The CDR3 DNA sequence: TGTGCCAGCAGCTCAGACAGGGTTGGGAGCAATCAGCCCCAGCATTTT. Translated: CASSSDRVGSNQPQHF. V is TRBV7-9 and J is TRBJ1-5, with TRBD1 matching over 7 bases. Germline V gives CDR1 SEHNR, CDR2 FQNEAQ (reference sequence). This CDR3 has 16 residues. Trimming cost V 4 bases and J 1 base; bases outside gene matches: 7.

This clonotype has at least ten counts. The genes are TRBV20-1 and TRBJ1-5, with D perhaps matching TRBD1 (5 bases). V lost 6 bases and J 3 bases, leaving 12 bases between the germline ends. The CDR3 has 13 amino acids. Per germline, CDR1 DFQATT and CDR2 SNEGSKA (reference sequence). CDR3 in DNA: TGCAGTGCCAAGGGGACGAACAATCAGCCCCAGCATTTT. Amino acid sequence: CSAKGTNNQPQHF.

The rearrangement links TRBV5-1 to TRBJ2-2; 8 bases line up with TRBD1. J was trimmed by 0 bases and V by 3 bases; bases with no gene match: 7. The CDR3 spans 17 residues. The germline CDR1 and CDR2 sequences are SGHRS and YFSETQ. The CDR3 sequence: CASSSPGQAANTGELFF. CDR3 bases: TGCGCCAGCAGCTCACCGGGACAGGCTGCGAACACCGGGGAGCTGTTTTTT.